This TCR beta chain was documented in a study of CD8+ T cells in alopecia areata. cDNA serving as the sequencing template came from extracted, reverse transcribed RNA. The data were produced by immunoSEQ multiplex PCR, yet TCRdb's version contains in-frame clones alone and is incomplete. This sample carries over 250,000 clones, none of them present only once. The study's findings and limits: Sequences from scalp samples also cover resident alphabeta T cells of normal skin. Lesional scalp, especially alopecia totalis/universalis, showed higher clonality than normal scalp.

Using CD4, CD8alpha, NKG2D, NKG2ACE and other markers, pooled cutaneous lymph node cells were sorted. This clone was counted between two and nine times. Its target is unknown. Mouse names are used for the genes. The sequence runs out 4 residues before the end of the CDR3; the remainder is reconstructed from the germline J gene. The CDR3 runs 18 residues. Germline V gives CDR1 FNHDT, CDR2 SITEND (reference sequence). Trimming at V came to 2 bases and at J to 1 base, leaving 7 bases not matched to a gene. The chain combines TRBV19 with TRBJ2-2, with TRBD2 identical over 11 bases. The clonotype was recovered from a C3H/HeJ mouse with alopecia areata. For the strain, the MHC haplotype given is H2-k. Sequenced sample: CD4+ T cells sorted from a lymph node. The CDR3 DNA, read in part, is TGTGCCAGCAGTATCCCCTCACTGGGGGGGCTAAACACCGGG. It translates to CASSIPSLGGLNTG. In full, the CDR3 is CASSIPSLGGLNTGQLYF.